This entry is about one TCR beta chain. Profiled with immunoSEQ multiplex PCR; TCRdb holds only in-frame clones, not every one. Here the sample spans 80,000 to 85,000 clones, 89% being singletons. The data are from a study of technical replicates of blood from several donors. Germline lookup yields CDR1 MDHEN and CDR2 SYDVKM. The CDR3 contains 13 residues. V was shortened by 8 bases and J by 7 bases, with 14 bases between the two germline ends. The TCR originated in a human donor in good health. Sequencing input: T cells isolated from PBMCs. The rearrangement joins TRBV28 to TRBJ2-2; tentatively, D is TRBD1 (5 bases). CDR3 amino acids: CASLASRGGELFF. In DNA, the CDR3 is TGTGCCAGCCTCGCCAGTAGGGGCGGGGAGCTGTTTTTT.